This record covers a single T cell receptor (beta chain). This CDR3 comprises 14 residues. CDR1 KGHDR and CDR2 SFDVKD come from the germline V gene. Trimming took 9 bases from V and 0 from J; bases not matched to a gene: 4. Per the study methods: Using reference gene primer amplification, nucleated cell counts were estimated. The repertoire was sequenced with immunoSEQ multiplex PCR; TCRdb's copy has only in-frame clones and lacks some. The DNA was the basis for D and trimming; V, J and clone size are from that table. The sample holds about 80,000 clones; over 70% are singletons and the top ten take 10% to 15%. These data are taken from a study of blood T cell repertoires in COVID-19. Study summary: The United States, Italy and Spain provided the acute and convalescent COVID-19 samples. T cells, B-cell-depleted T cells, or PBMCs supplied cDNA or gDNA.

This rearrangement joins TRBV24-1 to TRBJ1-5, with TRBD1 identical over 7 bases. Sequencing was performed on peripheral blood. The TCR sequence derives from an elderly man with acute or convalescent COVID-19. The CDR3 spells CATADRDSNQPQHF. The CDR3 DNA reads as TGTGCCACCGCCGACAGGGATAGCAATCAGCCCCAGCATTTT.